This T cell receptor beta chain was obtained from a study of T cells in Graves' hyperthyroidism and ophthalmopathy. Ophthalmopathy patients all had a Clinical Activity Score of at least 3, a NOSPECS grade of at least 4 and disease under 3 months old. The study excluded patients with uncontrolled infection, other autoimmune disease, pregnancy or lactation. Orbital computed tomography and thyroid ultrasound, together with serum TRAb and thyroxine and clinical symptoms, were used for diagnoses. From RNA transcripts, TCR beta CDR3 regions were amplified. An initial round of RT-PCR targeting the TCR CDR3 relied on the HTBI primer set. MiXCR was run by TCRdb on the multiplex PCR reads, yielding one entry per CDR3 protein. The sample has hundreds of thousands of distinct CDR3 sequences, about 15% seen once; the top ten hold around 13%. Whole-study findings and limits: The majority of expanded thyroid clonotypes above 0.001 also appeared in blood.

The CDR3 is 16 residues long. Germline V CDR1 and CDR2: DFQATT, SNEGSKA (reference sequence). This clonotype came up many times. Its antigen is unknown. The sequenced material came from blood. The receptor's source is a young man with Graves' ophthalmopathy. This chain joins TRBV20-1 and TRBJ1-2; D perhaps matches TRBD1 (5 bases). The CDR3 nucleotides read TGCAGCCCAGACTTAACGGGGCAGAGTTCGAACTATGGCTACACCTTC. It yields the protein CSPDLTGQSSNYGYTF.